This T cell receptor (beta chain) derives from a study of regulatory T cells in long-lasting Graves disease. Turning to the study itself: Freshly diagnosed Graves' patients had used antithyroid drugs for under 3 months.

Relying on iRepertoire HTBI primers and Arm-PCR of CDR3 regions, the team built TCR beta libraries. MiXCR, applied by TCRdb to the multiplex PCR reads, yields one record per CDR3 protein. Of approximately 350,000 distinct CDR3 sequences listed, 12% are singletons. Findings of the study overall: TRBV28, TRBJ1-2 and TRBJ2-5 were segments that persistent disease favored.

This clonotype occurred many times. Antigen: not known. Time point given: newly diagnosed GD, antithyroid drugs for less than 3 months. Generation of the TCR library employed RNA extracted from PBMCs. The V end lost 5 bases, the J end lost 4 bases, and 11 bases lay between the germline ends. The germline CDR1 and CDR2 sequences are SQVTM and ANQGSEA. The CDR3 is made up of 13 amino acids. These data were also filed under a second study, of T cells in Graves' hyperthyroidism and ophthalmopathy. That paper adds: Most clonotypes expanded in thyroid above 0.001 were likewise present in blood.

Specimen: peripheral blood mononuclear cells (PBMCs), collected at new diagnosis, from a patient treated with antithyroid drugs. V and J are TRBV29-1 and TRBJ1-4; D call uncertain. The TCR originated in a woman aged 18-29 years with Graves disease. The chain's CDR3 is CSVLWQLNEKLFF. CDR3 nucleotide sequence: TGCAGCGTTTTATGGCAGCTTAATGAAAAACTGTTTTTT.